This T cell receptor (beta chain) came from a study of T cell responses to AZD1222 COVID-19 vaccine. The study's findings and limits: Variant regions that are unmutated are reportedly the target of nearly half of spike-specific TCRs.

The CDR3 is made up of 17 amino acids. V was pared by 5 bases and J by 0 bases, with 19 bases between. CDR1 is SEHNR, CDR2 FQNEAQ, per germline (reference sequence). The table came from immunoSEQ multiplex PCR; TCRdb's copy has only in-frame clones and leaves some out. The sample contains about 180,000 clones, 88% of which appear only once. About this clone itself: No antigen is known for it.

Source: peripheral blood, taken 28 days after the second AZD1222 dose. The chain carries TRBV7-9 and TRBJ1-2; TRBD1 is a possible D gene (5 bases). This clonotype was obtained from an adult who received the AZD1222 COVID-19 vaccine. The CDR3 bases are TGTGCCAGCAGCCTGACCCACGCGACAGACACTAACTATGGCTACACCTTC. This encodes CASSLTHATDTNYGYTF.